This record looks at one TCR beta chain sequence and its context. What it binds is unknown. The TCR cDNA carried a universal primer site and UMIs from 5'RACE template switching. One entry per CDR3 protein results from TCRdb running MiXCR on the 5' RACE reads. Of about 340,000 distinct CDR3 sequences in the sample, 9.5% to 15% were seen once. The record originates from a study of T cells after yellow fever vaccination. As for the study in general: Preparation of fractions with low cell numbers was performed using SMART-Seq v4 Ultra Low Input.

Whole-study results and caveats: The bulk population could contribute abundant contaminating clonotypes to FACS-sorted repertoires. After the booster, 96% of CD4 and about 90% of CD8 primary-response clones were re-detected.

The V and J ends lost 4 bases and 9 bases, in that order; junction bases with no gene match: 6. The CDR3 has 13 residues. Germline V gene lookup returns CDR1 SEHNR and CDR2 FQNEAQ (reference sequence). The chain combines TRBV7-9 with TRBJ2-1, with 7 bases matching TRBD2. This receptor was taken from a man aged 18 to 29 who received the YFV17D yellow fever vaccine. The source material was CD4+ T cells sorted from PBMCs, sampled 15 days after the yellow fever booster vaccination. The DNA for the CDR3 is TGTGCCAGCAGCTACCGACTAGCCAGTGAGCAGTTCTTC. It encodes CASSYRLASEQFF.